What follows is one T cell receptor beta chain and its context. This entry belongs to a study of cytomegalovirus exposure and HLA in healthy donors. The method was immunoSEQ multiplex PCR; TCRdb's version includes in-frame clones alone and lacks a portion of them. The table has 200,000 to 250,000 clones, about 93% seen once. Germline assignment: CDR1 LNHDA and CDR2 SQIVND (reference sequence). V was trimmed by 6 bases and J by 1 base, leaving 24 bases between them. The CDR3 totals 18 residues. Sequencing was done on a sample of PBMCs. The V and J genes are TRBV19 and TRBJ1-2; TRBD1 is a possible D gene (5 bases). The sequence was collected from a woman aged 18 to 35 in good health and CMV-seronegative. DNA of the CDR3: TGTGCCAGTAGCATGGAGGGGTGGGGCAGACTTATTAACTATGGCTACACCTTC. The encoded protein is CASSMEGWGRLINYGYTF.